The rows below give T cell receptor beta chains drawn from one sample of a study of vaccination and CD4 T cells after COVID-19. Their specific antigens are unknown. One entry per CDR3 protein results from TCRdb running MiXCR on the PCR reads. The sample lists over 15,000 distinct CDR3 sequences; around 53% were seen once. This sample comprised CD4+ T cells from blood, cultured in vitro, obtained before SARS-CoV-2 vaccination. The receptors originated from a human donor who had recovered from COVID-19. Each CDR3 is given with its conserved first and last residue. Each record gives: V gene, CDR3 protein.

TRBV7-8 CASTPIAGGLGYTF
TRBV27 CASSPSPGGREKLFF
TRBV19 CASRPEGLPEGNIQYF
TRBV20-1 CSGRLPSTDTQYF
TRBV6-2/TRBV6-3 CASTKGQAYEQYF
TRBV7-2 CASSSRPGERYEQYF
TRBV5-4 CASSSRGLAGGRRETQYF
TRBV10-1 CASSGDAGDNEQFF
TRBV7-9 CASSRGETQYF
TRBV6-2/TRBV6-3 CASTQGYNSPLHF
TRBV21-1 CASTKVPIQEENGNQPQHF
TRBV7-2 CASSWDRVGETQYF
TRBV28 CASRTGAQLAGETQYF
TRBV5-1 CASSAGTGGPYGYTF
TRBV5-4 CASSTLIVGSNSPLHF
TRBV20-1 CSARNTQWGALETQYF
TRBV28 CASSLTDYGYTF
TRBV10-3 CATRQGGNTIYF
TRBV11-1 CASGTGLSTDTQYF
TRBV6-2/TRBV6-3 CASRAGLGRGNNSPLHF
TRBV6-1 CASSAGQGLSGELFF
TRBV6-2/TRBV6-3 CASSYSSGINTEAFF
TRBV19 CASSTQTERGGYTF
TRBV27 CASSRSIGTMTEAFF
TRBV19 CASSTSDRVVNQPQHF
TRBV6-2/TRBV6-3 CASSPGQWGTEAFF
TRBV20-1 CSATARSGRYGYTF
TRBV7-2 CASSPQKGRGGNTIYF
TRBV11-2 CASSSVHEQFF
TRBV11-3 CASSLSRNTIYF
TRBV6-2/TRBV6-3 CASSPRTSSYEQYF
TRBV6-1 CASRLAGGIETQYF
TRBV7-3 CASSRGTDTQYF
TRBV18 CASSPGQDNEKLFF
TRBV7-2 CASSPGQGYSPLHF
TRBV2 CASSKGQLAGYGYTF
TRBV7-9 CASSLAPGVTEAFF
TRBV11-2 CASSGGAGGFYEQYF
TRBV19 CASSIGTSPTNEQFF
TRBV7-6 CASSQQQNTEAFF
TRBV10-3 CAINARTGGTEAFF
TRBV7-9 CASSSGRGISDTQYF